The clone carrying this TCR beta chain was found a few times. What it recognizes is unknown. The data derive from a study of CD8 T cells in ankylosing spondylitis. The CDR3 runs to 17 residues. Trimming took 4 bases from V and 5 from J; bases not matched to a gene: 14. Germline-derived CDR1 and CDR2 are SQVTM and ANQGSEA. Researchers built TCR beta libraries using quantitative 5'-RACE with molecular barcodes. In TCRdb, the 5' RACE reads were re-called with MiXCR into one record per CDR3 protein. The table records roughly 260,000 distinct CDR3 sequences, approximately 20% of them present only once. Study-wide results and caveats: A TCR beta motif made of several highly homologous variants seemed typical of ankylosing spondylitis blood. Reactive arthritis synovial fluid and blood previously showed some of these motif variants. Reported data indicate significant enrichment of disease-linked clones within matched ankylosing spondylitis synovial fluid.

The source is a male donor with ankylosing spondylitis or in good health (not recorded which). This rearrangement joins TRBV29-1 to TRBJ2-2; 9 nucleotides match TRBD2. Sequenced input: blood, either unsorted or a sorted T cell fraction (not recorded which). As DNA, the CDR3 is TGCAGCGTTGCCGGTCTAGCGGGGCGAGTTGATACCGGGGAGCTGTTTTTT. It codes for CSVAGLAGRVDTGELFF.